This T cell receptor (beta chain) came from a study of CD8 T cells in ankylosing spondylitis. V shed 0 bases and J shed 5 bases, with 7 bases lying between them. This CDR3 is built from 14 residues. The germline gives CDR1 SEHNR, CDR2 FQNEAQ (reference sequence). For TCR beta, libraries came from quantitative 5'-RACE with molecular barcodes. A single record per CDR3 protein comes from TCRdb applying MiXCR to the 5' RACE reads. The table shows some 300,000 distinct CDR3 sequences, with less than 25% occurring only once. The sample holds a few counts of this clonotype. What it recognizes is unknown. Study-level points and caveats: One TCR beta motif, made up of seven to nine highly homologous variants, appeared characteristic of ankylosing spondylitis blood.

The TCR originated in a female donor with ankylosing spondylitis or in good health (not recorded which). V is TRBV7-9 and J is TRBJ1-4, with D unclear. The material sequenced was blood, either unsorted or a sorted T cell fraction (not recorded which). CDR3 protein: CASSLASQNEKLFF. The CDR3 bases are TGTGCCAGCAGCTTAGCGTCCCAAAATGAAAAACTGTTTTTT.